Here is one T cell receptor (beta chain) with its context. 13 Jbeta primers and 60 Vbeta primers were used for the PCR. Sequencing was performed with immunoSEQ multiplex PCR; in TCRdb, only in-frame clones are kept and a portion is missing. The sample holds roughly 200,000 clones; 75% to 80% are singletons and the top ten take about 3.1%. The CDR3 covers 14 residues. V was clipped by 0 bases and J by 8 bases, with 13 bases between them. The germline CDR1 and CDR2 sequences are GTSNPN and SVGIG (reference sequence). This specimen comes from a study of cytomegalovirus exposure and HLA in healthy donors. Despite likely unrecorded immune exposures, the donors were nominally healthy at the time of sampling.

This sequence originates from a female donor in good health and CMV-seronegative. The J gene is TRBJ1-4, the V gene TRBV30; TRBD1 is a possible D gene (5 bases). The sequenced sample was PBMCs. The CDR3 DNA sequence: TGTGCCTGGAGTGTAGGCAGTAGGGGAGAAAAACTGTTTTTT. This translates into CAWSVGSRGEKLFF. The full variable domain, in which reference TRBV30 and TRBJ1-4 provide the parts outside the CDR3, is SQTIHQWPATLVQPVGSPLSLECTVEGTSNPNLYWYRQAAGRGLQLLFYSVGIGQISSEVPQNLSASRPQDRQFILSSKKLLLSDSGFYLCAWSVGSRGEKLFFGSGTQLSVL.